The sequence of this TCR beta chain was determined in a study of brain metastases from non-small cell lung cancer. This table comes from immunoSEQ multiplex PCR, and its TCRdb copy is limited to in-frame clones, with some not included. The sample contains roughly 1,400 clones, about nine tenths of which appear only once. V gave up 3 bases and J gave up 8 bases, with 8 bases separating them. Germline loops: CDR1 DFQATT, CDR2 SNEGSKA (reference sequence). The CDR3 is 11 residues long. This clonotype was obtained from a donor at least 40 years old with non-small cell lung cancer. The sequencing sample was made of tumor-adjacent normal tissue. The V call is TRBV20-1, the J call TRBJ2-1; D gene uncertain. The chain's CDR3 is CSASKRDEQFF. CDR3 in DNA: TGCAGTGCTAGTAAAAGGGATGAGCAGTTCTTC.